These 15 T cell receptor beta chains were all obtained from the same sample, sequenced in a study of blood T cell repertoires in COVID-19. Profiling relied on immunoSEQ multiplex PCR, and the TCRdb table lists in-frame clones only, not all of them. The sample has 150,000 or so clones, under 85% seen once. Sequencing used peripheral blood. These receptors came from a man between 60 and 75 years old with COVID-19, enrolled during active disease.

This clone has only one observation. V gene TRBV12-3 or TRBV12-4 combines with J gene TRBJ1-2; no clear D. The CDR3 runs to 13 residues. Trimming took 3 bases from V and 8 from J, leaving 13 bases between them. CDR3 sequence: CASSFRRGSGYTF. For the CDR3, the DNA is TGTGCCAGCAGTTTTAGGAGAGGGAGCGGCTACACCTTC.

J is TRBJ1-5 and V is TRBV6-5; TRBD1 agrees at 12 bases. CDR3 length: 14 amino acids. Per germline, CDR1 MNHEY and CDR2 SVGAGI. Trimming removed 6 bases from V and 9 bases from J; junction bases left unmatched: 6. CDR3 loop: CASSAGQGAWPQHF. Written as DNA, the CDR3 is TGTGCCAGCAGCGCGGGACAGGGGGCTTGGCCCCAGCATTTT.

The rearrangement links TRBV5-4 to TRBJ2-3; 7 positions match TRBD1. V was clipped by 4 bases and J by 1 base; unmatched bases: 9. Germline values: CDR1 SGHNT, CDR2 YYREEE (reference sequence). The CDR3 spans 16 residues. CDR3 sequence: CASSPVGTAGTDTQYF. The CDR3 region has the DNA TGTGCCAGCAGCCCCGTGGGGACAGCGGGCACAGATACGCAGTATTTT.

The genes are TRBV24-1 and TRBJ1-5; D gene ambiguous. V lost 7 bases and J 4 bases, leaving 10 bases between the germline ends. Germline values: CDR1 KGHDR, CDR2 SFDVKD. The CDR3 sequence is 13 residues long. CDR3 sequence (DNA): TGTGCCACCAGAACGGTCGTAAATCAGCCCCAGCATTTT. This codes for CATRTVVNQPQHF.

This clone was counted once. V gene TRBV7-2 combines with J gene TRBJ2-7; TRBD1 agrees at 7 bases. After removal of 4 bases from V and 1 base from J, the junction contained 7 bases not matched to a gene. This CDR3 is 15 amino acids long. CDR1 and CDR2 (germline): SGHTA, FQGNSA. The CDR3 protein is CASSSPTGLSYEQYF. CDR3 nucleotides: TGTGCCAGCAGCTCGCCGACAGGGTTGTCCTACGAGCAGTACTTC. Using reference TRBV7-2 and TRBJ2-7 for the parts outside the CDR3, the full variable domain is GAGVSQSPSNKVTEKGKDVELRCDPISGHTALYWYRQSLGQGLEFLIYFQGNSAPDKSGLPSDRFSAERTGGSVSTLTIQRTQQEDSAVYLCASSSPTGLSYEQYFGPGTRLTVT.

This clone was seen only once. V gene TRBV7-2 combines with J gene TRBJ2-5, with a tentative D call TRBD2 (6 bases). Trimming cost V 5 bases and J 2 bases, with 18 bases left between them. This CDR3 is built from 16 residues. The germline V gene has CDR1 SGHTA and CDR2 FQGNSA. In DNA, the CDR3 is TGTGCCAGCAGCCGTACCGGCGGGAACCCGCAAGAGACCCAGTACTTC. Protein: CASSRTGGNPQETQYF.

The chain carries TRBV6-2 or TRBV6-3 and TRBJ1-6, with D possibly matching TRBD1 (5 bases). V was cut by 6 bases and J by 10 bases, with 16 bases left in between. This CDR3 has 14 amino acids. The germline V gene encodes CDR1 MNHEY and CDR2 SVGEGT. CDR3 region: CASSVGGRPSPLHF. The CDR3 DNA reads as TGTGCCAGCAGCGTCGGGGGACGGCCATCACCCCTCCACTTT.

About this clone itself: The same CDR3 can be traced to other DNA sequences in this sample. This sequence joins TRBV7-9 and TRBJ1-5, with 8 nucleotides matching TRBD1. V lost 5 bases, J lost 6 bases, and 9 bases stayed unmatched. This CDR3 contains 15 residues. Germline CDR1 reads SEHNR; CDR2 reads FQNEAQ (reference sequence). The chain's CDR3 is CASSPGQGGPQPQHF. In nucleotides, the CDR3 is TGTGCCAGCAGCCCCGGACAGGGAGGGCCTCAGCCCCAGCATTTT.

Here the CDR3 DNA reads TGTGCCAGCTCACCATCCCTAGTAGCGGGAGACAATGAGCAGTTCTTC. Its translation: CASSPSLVAGDNEQFF. This sequence joins TRBV18 and TRBJ2-1; TRBD2 matches at 9 bases. V shed 2 bases, J shed 5 bases, and the junction held 7 bases outside the gene matches. CDR1 and CDR2 from the germline V gene are KGHSH and LQKENI. The CDR3 is 16 residues long.

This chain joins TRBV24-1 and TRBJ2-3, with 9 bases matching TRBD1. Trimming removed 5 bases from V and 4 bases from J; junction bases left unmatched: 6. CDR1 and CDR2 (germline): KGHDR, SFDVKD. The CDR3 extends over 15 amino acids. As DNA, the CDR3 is TGTGCCACCAGTGGAGGGGGGACAGGGTCAGATACGCAGTATTTT. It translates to CATSGGGTGSDTQYF.

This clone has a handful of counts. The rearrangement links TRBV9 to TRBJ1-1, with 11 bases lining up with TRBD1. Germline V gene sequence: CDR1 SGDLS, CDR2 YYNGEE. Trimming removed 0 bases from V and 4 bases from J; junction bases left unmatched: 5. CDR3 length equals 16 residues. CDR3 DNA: TGTGCCAGCAGCGTAGGAGGGACAGGGGGAAGCACTGAAGCTTTCTTT. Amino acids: CASSVGGTGGSTEAFF.

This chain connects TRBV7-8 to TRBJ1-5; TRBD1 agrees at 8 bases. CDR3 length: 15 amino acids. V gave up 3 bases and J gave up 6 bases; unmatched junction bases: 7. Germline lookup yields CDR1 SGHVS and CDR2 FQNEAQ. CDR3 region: CASSFGQGEGQPQHF. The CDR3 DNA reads TGTGCCAGCAGCTTTGGACAGGGAGAAGGTCAGCCCCAGCATTTT.

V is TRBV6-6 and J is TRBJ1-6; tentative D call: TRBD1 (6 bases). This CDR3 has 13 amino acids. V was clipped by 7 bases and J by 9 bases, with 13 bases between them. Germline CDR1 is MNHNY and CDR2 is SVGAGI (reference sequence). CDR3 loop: CASTWIGGSPLHF. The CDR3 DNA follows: TGTGCCAGCACTTGGATAGGGGGTTCACCCCTCCACTTT.

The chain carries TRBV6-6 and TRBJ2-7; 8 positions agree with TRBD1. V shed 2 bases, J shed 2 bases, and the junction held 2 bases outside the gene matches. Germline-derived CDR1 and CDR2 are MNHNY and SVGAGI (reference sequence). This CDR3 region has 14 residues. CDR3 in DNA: TGTGCCAGCAGTTACGGGACAGGCGCCTACGAGCAGTACTTC. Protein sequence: CASSYGTGAYEQYF.

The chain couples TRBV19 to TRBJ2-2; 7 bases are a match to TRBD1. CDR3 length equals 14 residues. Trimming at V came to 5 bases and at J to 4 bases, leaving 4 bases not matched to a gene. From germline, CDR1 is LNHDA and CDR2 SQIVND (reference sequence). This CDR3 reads CASSATGATGELFF. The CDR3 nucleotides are TGTGCCAGTAGTGCAACAGGGGCCACCGGGGAGCTGTTTTTT.